The 28 T cell receptor beta chains reported below all come from one sample, sequenced in a study of memory CD4+ T cells and cytomegalovirus serostatus. The protocol was immunoSEQ multiplex PCR, while the TCRdb copy is restricted to in-frame clones and leaves out a portion. Altogether over 65,000 clones are present, approximately 80% being singletons, with the ten largest covering about 4.8%. The sort gate was single viable CD3+CD4+CD8-CD45RO+ cells for memory CD4+ T cells. Material for sequencing was memory CD4+ T cells from blood. All receptors come from an adult in good health and CMV-seropositive.

The J gene is TRBJ2-7, the V gene TRBV2; the D gene is possibly TRBD2 (6 bases). The CDR3 is 14 amino acids. Germline loops: CDR1 SNHLY, CDR2 FYNNEI. V was trimmed by 7 bases and J by 0 bases, leaving 13 bases between them. CDR3 residues: CASKKGLFSYEQYF. The CDR3 DNA reads as TGTGCCAGCAAGAAGGGACTTTTCTCCTACGAGCAGTACTTC. The full variable domain, completed using reference TRBV2 and TRBJ2-7, is EPEVTQTPSHQVTQMGQEVILRCVPISNHLYFYWYRQILGQKVEFLVSFYNNEISEKSEIFDDQFSVERPDGSNFTLKIRSTKLEDSAMYFCASKKGLFSYEQYFGPGTRLTVT.

The chain combines TRBV7-9 with TRBJ2-7, with 7 bases aligning to TRBD1. This CDR3 contains 15 residues. V dropped 3 bases and J dropped 1; count of bases not matched to a gene: 6. CDR1 is SEHNR and CDR2 is FQNEAQ in the germline V gene (reference sequence). The CDR3 loop is CASSFRRDRSYEQYF. The CDR3 DNA is TGTGCCAGCAGCTTTCGCCGGGACAGATCCTACGAGCAGTACTTC.

V is TRBV7-8 and J is TRBJ1-4; a possible D gene is TRBD1 (6 bases). The germline V gene encodes CDR1 SGHVS and CDR2 FQNEAQ. The CDR3 extends over 15 amino acids. The ends were cut back, 5 bases at V and 3 bases at J, with 13 bases in the middle. The CDR3 here is CASSRGRGANEKLFF. The CDR3 DNA follows: TGTGCCAGCAGCCGGGGGCGCGGGGCTAATGAAAAACTGTTTTTT. Variable domain in full (rest from reference TRBV7-8 and TRBJ1-4): GAGVSQSPRYKVAKRGQDVALRCDPISGHVSLFWYQQALGQGPEFLTYFQNEAQLDKSGLPSDRFFAERPEGSVSTLKIQRTQQEDSAVYLCASSRGRGANEKLFFGSGTQLSVL.

The V and J genes are TRBV11-3 and TRBJ2-3; TRBD1 matches at 9 bases. Trimming removed 5 bases from V and 6 bases from J; junction bases left unmatched: 9. This CDR3 has 15 residues. The germline gives CDR1 SGHNT, CDR2 YENEEA. CDR3 bases: TGTGCCAGCAGCCCCAACAGGGGGCGGCTTGATACGCAGTATTTT. It specifies CASSPNRGRLDTQYF.

This CDR3 is CASSGTDATNEKLFF. The CDR3 DNA reads TGTGCCAGTAGTGGGACCGATGCAACTAATGAAAAACTGTTTTTT. The gene calls are TRBV19 and TRBJ1-4; D perhaps matches TRBD1 (5 bases). Germline values: CDR1 LNHDA, CDR2 SQIVND (reference sequence). Trimming left V 5 bases short and J 0 bases short, with 10 bases between. There are 15 residues in the CDR3.

This clone was detected once. The genes are TRBV18 and TRBJ1-3; D ambiguous. This CDR3 has 15 amino acids. Deletions cut 3 bases from V and 0 bases from J, with 9 bases between. Germline CDR1 KGHSH, CDR2 LQKENI. The CDR3 DNA reads as TGTGCCAGCTCACCTATGGCTAGCTCTGGAAACACCATATATTTT. It translates to CASSPMASSGNTIYF.

The chain uses TRBV25-1 and TRBJ1-4; 11 nucleotides match TRBD1. The CDR3 spans 16 residues. J lost 3 bases, V lost 3 bases, and 3 bases had no gene match. CDR1 is MGHDK and CDR2 is SYGVNS in the germline V gene. The CDR3 DNA is TGTGCCAGCAGTGAGGGACAGGGGGTGGCTAATGAAAAACTGTTTTTT. It yields the protein CASSEGQGVANEKLFF.

The rearrangement joins TRBV28 to TRBJ1-5, with 8 positions matching TRBD1. Per the germline V gene, CDR1 is MDHEN and CDR2 is SYDVKM. The CDR3 contains 15 residues. The J segment lost 5 bases and the V segment lost 6 bases, leaving 9 bases of the junction unmatched. Here the CDR3 reads CASSHGQGSHQPQHF. The CDR3 DNA sequence: TGTGCCAGCAGCCACGGACAGGGAAGCCATCAGCCCCAGCATTTT.

This clone appeared once. The V and J genes are TRBV6-5 and TRBJ2-7, with D maybe TRBD2 (6 bases). Germline V gives CDR1 MNHEY, CDR2 SVGAGI. The CDR3 runs to 15 residues. V was cut by 4 bases and J by 2 bases, with 15 bases left in between. This CDR3 is CASSSSGGKTYEQYF. DNA for the CDR3: TGTGCCAGCAGTTCCTCAGGCGGGAAGACCTACGAGCAGTACTTC.

The gene calls are TRBV11-2 and TRBJ1-2; 9 positions match TRBD1. Germline V gives CDR1 SGHAT, CDR2 FQNNGV. CDR3 length: 14 amino acids. The ends lost 4 bases at V and 7 bases at J; junction bases unmatched: 7. The CDR3 reads CASSSTGGPTGYTF. In DNA form, the CDR3 reads TGTGCCAGCAGCTCAACAGGGGGCCCTACTGGCTACACCTTC.

V and J are TRBV19 and TRBJ2-1; 12 bases fit TRBD2. V was clipped by 3 bases and J by 8 bases; unmatched bases: 8. CDR1 and CDR2 from the germline V gene are LNHDA and SQIVND (reference sequence). The CDR3 is 16 amino acids. The CDR3 sequence is CASSIGVTSGRHEQFF. In nucleotides, the CDR3 is TGTGCCAGTAGTATCGGAGTGACTAGCGGGAGACATGAGCAGTTCTTC.

The V gene is TRBV10-3, the J gene TRBJ1-1, with 7 bases identical to TRBD1. The junction had 4 bases not matched to a gene; V was cut back by 10 bases and J by 2 bases. The CDR3 has 12 residues. CDR1 ENHRY and CDR2 SYGVKD come from the germline V gene. CDR3 loop: CATTGLNTEAFF. CDR3 in DNA: TGTGCCACGACAGGGTTAAACACTGAAGCTTTCTTT.

This chain links TRBV6-1 with TRBJ1-3; D gene unclear. The CDR3 totals 14 residues. Germline CDR1 MNHNS, CDR2 SASEGT. Trimming removed 7 bases from V and 0 bases from J, with 10 bases in between. The CDR3 reads CASKFDGSGNTIYF. The CDR3 bases are TGTGCCAGCAAATTCGACGGCTCTGGAAACACCATATATTTT.

The chain combines TRBV5-1 with TRBJ2-3, with a possible D match to TRBD2 (5 bases). Germline V lookup: CDR1 SGHRS, CDR2 YFSETQ. This CDR3 spans 15 amino acids. V was pared by 0 bases and J by 1 base, with 9 bases between. The CDR3 loop reads CASSLAGWGTDTQYF. CDR3 bases: TGCGCCAGCAGCTTGGCGGGGTGGGGCACAGATACGCAGTATTTT.

This chain connects TRBV25-1 to TRBJ1-5, with D possibly TRBD1 on 5 matching bases. The CDR3 covers 15 residues. The V end was cut by 6 bases, the J end by 8 bases, with 20 bases between. The germline CDR1 and CDR2 sequences are MGHDK and SYGVNS. The CDR3 DNA is TGTGCCAGCAGCTCGGACAAGGGGACCGTCGAGCCCCAGCATTTT. It specifies CASSSDKGTVEPQHF. Together with reference TRBV25-1 and TRBJ1-5, the CDR3 gives the full variable domain: EADIYQTPRYLVIGTGKKITLECSQTMGHDKMYWYQQDPGMELHLIHYSYGVNSTEKGDLSSESTVSRIRTEHFPLTLESARPSHTSQYLCASSSDKGTVEPQHFGDGTRLSIL.

The CDR3 region is CASSLVRQTGANVLTF. CDR3 nucleotides: TGTGCCAGCAGCTTAGTAAGGCAGACTGGGGCCAACGTCCTGACTTTC. The J gene is TRBJ2-6, the V gene TRBV7-9; D remains unclear. The CDR3 consists of 16 residues. Germline V gives CDR1 SEHNR, CDR2 FQNEAQ (reference sequence). V dropped 1 base and J dropped 2 bases, with 9 bases sitting between them.

The chain recombines TRBV21-1 with TRBJ1-2; the table's D gene call, TRBD1, was not cross checked with the DNA. TRBV21-1 is a pseudogene. The CDR3 length is 13 residues. CDR3 sequence reads: CASRRQGNYGYTF. As DNA, the CDR3 is TGTGCCAGCAGGAGACAGGGGAACTATGGCTACACCTTC.

This chain links TRBV5-6 with TRBJ2-3; 10 bases fit TRBD2. The CDR3 runs to 19 residues. Germline assignment: CDR1 SGHDT and CDR2 YYEEEE. With V trimmed by 1 base and J by 0 bases, 11 bases remained unmatched. The CDR3 nucleotides read TGTGCCAGCAGCTTGACAGTCGGACTAGCGGCTCCTAGCACAGATACGCAGTATTTT. It translates to CASSLTVGLAAPSTDTQYF.

The rearrangement joins TRBV30 to TRBJ1-6; 10 bases agree with TRBD1. The germline V gene encodes CDR1 GTSNPN and CDR2 SVGIG (reference sequence). V shed 6 bases and J 8 bases; nucleotides not matched to a gene: 4. CDR3 length: 13 residues. The CDR3 sequence: CACFGTGDSPLHF. The CDR3 nucleotides read TGTGCCTGTTTCGGGACAGGGGATTCACCCCTCCACTTT.

This clone occurred once. This chain connects TRBV5-1 to TRBJ2-1; the match to TRBD2 covers 10 bases. The CDR3 length is 15 residues. With V trimmed by 5 bases and J by 1 base, 3 bases remained unmatched. The germline CDR1 and CDR2 sequences are SGHRS and YFSETQ. The CDR3 region has the DNA TGCGCCAGCAGTCTTAGCGGGGGGTCCTACAATGAGCAGTTCTTC. Encoded protein: CASSLSGGSYNEQFF.

The J gene is TRBJ1-4, the V gene TRBV15, with a tentative D call TRBD1 (6 bases). The germline V and J ends were trimmed by 0 bases and 2 bases, with 10 bases remaining between them. The CDR3 length is 16 residues. The V gene's germline CDR1 is LNHNV and CDR2 YYDKDF (reference sequence). The CDR3 sequence is CATSRDRGGTNEKLFF. The DNA of the CDR3 is TGTGCCACCAGCAGAGACAGGGGTGGGACTAATGAAAAACTGTTTTTT.

This chain joins TRBV2 and TRBJ2-3; 16 bases are shared with TRBD2. Germline CDR1 SNHLY, CDR2 FYNNEI. The V and J ends lost 4 bases and 6 bases, in that order; junction bases with no gene match: 10. The CDR3 loop spans 18 amino acids. CDR3 protein: CASSVGTSGRASRDTQYF. As DNA, the CDR3 is TGTGCCAGCAGTGTCGGGACTAGCGGGAGGGCCAGTCGTGATACGCAGTATTTT.

The V call is TRBV11-3, the J call TRBJ2-2; 9 bases map to TRBD1. J was trimmed by 1 base and V by 3 bases; bases with no gene match: 0. Germline V gives CDR1 SGHNT, CDR2 YENEEA. CDR3 length: 15 residues. DNA of the CDR3: TGTGCCAGCAGCTTGGGACAGGGGAACACCGGGGAGCTGTTTTTT. Its protein product is CASSLGQGNTGELFF.

This clone was picked up one time. The rearrangement uses TRBV28 and TRBJ2-1, with D tentatively TRBD1 or TRBD2 (5 bases each). The germline V gene encodes CDR1 MDHEN and CDR2 SYDVKM. V shed 7 bases and J shed 7 bases, with 14 bases lying between them. The length of the CDR3 is 13 residues. CDR3 DNA sequence: TGTGCCAGCACAAAGGGATGGGGGAATGAGCAGTTCTTC. Encoded protein: CASTKGWGNEQFF.

The V and J genes are TRBV6-1 and TRBJ2-7; 8 nucleotides agree with TRBD1. The CDR3 is 18 residues long. V lost 2 bases, J lost 0 bases, and 12 bases stayed unmatched. Per the germline V gene, CDR1 is MNHNS and CDR2 is SASEGT. The CDR3 spells CASSERTGRSLVSYEQYF. The CDR3 DNA follows: TGTGCCAGCAGTGAACGGACAGGGAGAAGCTTGGTCTCCTACGAGCAGTACTTC.

V and J are TRBV5-1 and TRBJ2-2; D is unresolved. The V end was cut by 0 bases, the J end by 3 bases, with 9 bases between. Germline CDR1 reads SGHRS; CDR2 reads YFSETQ. CDR3 length equals 15 residues. CDR3 in DNA: TGCGCCAGCAGCTTGGATCGATTGGACACCGGGGAGCTGTTTTTT. This gives the protein CASSLDRLDTGELFF.

The chain combines TRBV5-5 with TRBJ2-1; D might be TRBD1 (6 bases). Germline V lookup: CDR1 SGHKS, CDR2 YYEKEE (reference sequence). CDR3 length equals 15 residues. Trimming shortened V by 1 base and J by 9 bases, and 17 bases separated the two germline ends. The CDR3 nucleotides are TGTGCCAGCAGCTTGAGCTGGGGGCGCGATGGTGAGCAGTTCTTC. It codes for CASSLSWGRDGEQFF.

CDR3 coding DNA: TGTGCCAGCAGCTTCACAGGAGAAAAACTGTTTTTT. It encodes CASSFTGEKLFF. The J gene is TRBJ1-4, the V gene TRBV11-3; perhaps TRBD1 as D (5 bases). V lost 3 bases and J lost 8, with 7 bases in between. The CDR3 is 12 residues long. CDR1 is SGHNT, CDR2 YENEEA, per germline.